Following are 2 T cell receptor beta chains from one sample sequenced in a study of beta chain features in type 1 diabetes. Overall study results and limits: Shortening of TCRB CDR3s, moderate but significant, appeared in all four CD4+ subsets of Type 1 diabetes patients.

Of the isolated RNA, all was reverse transcribed, and so the sequenced material was expressed TCRB transcripts. Measured with immunoSEQ multiplex PCR; TCRdb has only the in-frame clones, and not every one. The sample includes 200,000 to 300,000 clones, roughly a tenth of them seen just once. What these receptors recognize is not known. The specimen sequenced was naive CD4+ T cells from blood. The receptors come from a man aged 30 to 45 with type 1 diabetes.

With respect to this clone: Other DNA sequences from this sample encode an identical CDR3 as well. CDR3 residues: CASRRPGQSYEQYF. The CDR3 DNA is TGTGCCAGCAGACGTCCCGGACAGTCCTACGAGCAGTACTTC. J is TRBJ2-7 and V is TRBV28, with D maybe TRBD1 (6 bases). In germline, CDR1 is MDHEN, CDR2 SYDVKM. The length of the CDR3 is 14 residues. V shed 6 bases and J shed 1 base, with 13 bases lying between them.

This clone was seen only a few times. The gene calls are TRBV7-2 and TRBJ2-3; TRBD2 is a possible D gene (6 bases). V lost 5 bases and J lost 6, with 15 bases in between. The CDR3 contains 14 residues. CDR1 SGHTA and CDR2 FQGNSA come from the germline V gene. The CDR3 loop reads CASSRARAGDTQYF. DNA of the CDR3: TGTGCCAGCAGCAGAGCTCGTGCGGGGGATACGCAGTATTTT.